This entry concerns a single T cell receptor (beta chain). Its antigen is unidentified. The germline gives CDR1 MGHRA, CDR2 YSYEKL. V shed 2 bases and J shed 4 bases, with 11 bases lying between them. This CDR3 region has 15 residues. A 5'RACE reaction primed in the constant segment made cDNA libraries of TCR alpha and TCR beta, and these carried sample barcodes and UMIs. TCRdb re-called the 5' RACE reads through MiXCR, storing one row per CDR3 protein. Here the sample spans some 290,000 distinct CDR3 sequences, 15% to 20% being singletons. The data are from a study of T-cell memory formation after mild COVID-19. Study-level background: TCR clusters mostly belonged to single donors.

Study-level results: Pre-infection memory held some responding clones, suggesting pre-existing cross-reactive T cells responded. Most CD4+ clones that shrank were in CM and EM, while CD8+ ones turned up in EMRA.

Sequencing input: PBMCs or a T cell subset sorted from them (not recorded which). The rearrangement joins TRBV4-1 to TRBJ1-4; no clear D gene. This TCR was sampled from a man aged 18 to 29 who had mild COVID-19 (a few samples of this study predate the infection). Cell type and time point are not known. The CDR3 reads CASSQLGFYNEKLFF. In nucleotides, the CDR3 is TGCGCCAGCAGCCAATTGGGGTTTTATAATGAAAAACTGTTTTTT.